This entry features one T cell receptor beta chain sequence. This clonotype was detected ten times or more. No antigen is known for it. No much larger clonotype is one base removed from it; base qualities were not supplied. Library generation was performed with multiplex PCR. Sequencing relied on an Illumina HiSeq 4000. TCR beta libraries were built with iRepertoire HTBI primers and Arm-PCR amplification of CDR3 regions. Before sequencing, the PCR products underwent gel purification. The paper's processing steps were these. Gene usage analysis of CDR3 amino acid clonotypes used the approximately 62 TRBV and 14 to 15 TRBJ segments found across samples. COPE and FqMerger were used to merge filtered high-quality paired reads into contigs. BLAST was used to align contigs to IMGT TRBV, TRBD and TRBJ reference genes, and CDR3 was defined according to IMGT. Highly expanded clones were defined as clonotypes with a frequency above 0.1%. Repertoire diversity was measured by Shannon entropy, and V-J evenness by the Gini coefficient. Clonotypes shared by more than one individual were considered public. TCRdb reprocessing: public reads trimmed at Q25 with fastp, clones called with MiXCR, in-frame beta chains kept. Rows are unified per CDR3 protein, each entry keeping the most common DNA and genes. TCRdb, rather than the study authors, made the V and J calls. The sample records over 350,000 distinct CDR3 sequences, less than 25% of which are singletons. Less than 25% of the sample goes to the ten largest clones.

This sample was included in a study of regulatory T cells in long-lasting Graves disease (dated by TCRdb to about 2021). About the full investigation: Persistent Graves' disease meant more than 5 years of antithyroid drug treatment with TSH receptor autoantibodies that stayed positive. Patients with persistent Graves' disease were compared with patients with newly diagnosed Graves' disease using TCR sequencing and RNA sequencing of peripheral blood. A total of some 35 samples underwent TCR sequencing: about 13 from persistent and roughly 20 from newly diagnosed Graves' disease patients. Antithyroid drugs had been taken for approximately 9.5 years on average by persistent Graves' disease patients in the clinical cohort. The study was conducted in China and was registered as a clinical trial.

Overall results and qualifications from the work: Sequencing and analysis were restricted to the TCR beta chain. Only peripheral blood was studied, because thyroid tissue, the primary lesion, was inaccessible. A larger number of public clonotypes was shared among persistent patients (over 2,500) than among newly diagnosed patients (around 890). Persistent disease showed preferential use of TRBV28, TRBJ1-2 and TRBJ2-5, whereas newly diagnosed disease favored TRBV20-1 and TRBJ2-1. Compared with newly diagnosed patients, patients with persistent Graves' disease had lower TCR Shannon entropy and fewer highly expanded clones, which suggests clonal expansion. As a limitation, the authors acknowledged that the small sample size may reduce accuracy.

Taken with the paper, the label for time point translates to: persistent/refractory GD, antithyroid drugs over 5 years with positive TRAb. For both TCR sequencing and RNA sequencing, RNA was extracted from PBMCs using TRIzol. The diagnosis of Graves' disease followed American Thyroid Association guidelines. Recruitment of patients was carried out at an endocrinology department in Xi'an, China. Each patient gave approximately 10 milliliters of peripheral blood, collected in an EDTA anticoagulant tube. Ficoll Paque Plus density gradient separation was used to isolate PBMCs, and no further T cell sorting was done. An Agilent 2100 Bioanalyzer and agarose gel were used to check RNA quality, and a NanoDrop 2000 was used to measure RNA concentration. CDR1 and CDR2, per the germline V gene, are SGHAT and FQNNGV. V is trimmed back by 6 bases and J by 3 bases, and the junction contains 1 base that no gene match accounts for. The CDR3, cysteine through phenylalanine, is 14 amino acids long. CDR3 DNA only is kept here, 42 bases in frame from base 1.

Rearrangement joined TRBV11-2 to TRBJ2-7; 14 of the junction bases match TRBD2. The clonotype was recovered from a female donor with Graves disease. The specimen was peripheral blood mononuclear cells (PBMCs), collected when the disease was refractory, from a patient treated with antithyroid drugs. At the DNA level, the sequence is TGTGCCAGCAGGGGGACTAGCGGGGGCTACGAGCAGTACTTC. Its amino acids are CASRGTSGGYEQYF.